These 29 T cell receptor beta chains were sequenced from one sample in a study of blood T cell repertoires in COVID-19. Here immunoSEQ multiplex PCR was the method, and the copy in TCRdb shows in-frame clones only, minus some. The sample has 200,000 or so clones, just under 85% seen once. Sequenced sample: peripheral blood. These receptors were collected from a woman in her 70s with active or convalescent COVID-19.

The chain links TRBV7-9 to TRBJ1-2, with a weak D call TRBD1 (6 bases). The CDR3 loop spans 14 amino acids. Trimming cost V 0 bases and J 6 bases, with 11 bases left between them. Looked up from germline, CDR1 is SEHNR and CDR2 is FQNEAQ (reference sequence). The CDR3 region is CASSLAGAPNGYTF. For the CDR3, the DNA is TGTGCCAGCAGCTTAGCGGGGGCCCCAAATGGCTACACCTTC.

The chain is built from TRBV19 and TRBJ2-2, with 14 bases aligning to TRBD2. The germline gives CDR1 LNHDA, CDR2 SQIVND (reference sequence). Germline trimming cut 4 bases from V and 0 bases from J; bases unmatched to any gene: 4. The CDR3 spans 18 residues. Here the CDR3 DNA reads TGTGCCAGTAGTAGGGGACTAGCGGGAGCCCCGAACACCGGGGAGCTGTTTTTT. This encodes CASSRGLAGAPNTGELFF.

This chain uses TRBV5-1 with TRBJ1-2; 7 bases line up with TRBD1. Germline-derived CDR1 and CDR2 are SGHRS and YFSETQ. Trimming took 2 bases from V and 2 from J; bases not matched to a gene: 9. This CDR3 is built from 16 residues. For the CDR3, the DNA is TGCGCCAGCAGCTTACTACAGGGGACCCCCAACTATGGCTACACCTTC. It yields the protein CASSLLQGTPNYGYTF.

The chain employs TRBV6-6 and TRBJ2-7; TRBD2 is a possible D gene (6 bases). Trimming pared 5 bases from V and 1 base from J, leaving 15 bases between. This CDR3 contains 15 residues. Germline V CDR1 and CDR2: MNHNY, SVGAGI (reference sequence). The CDR3 DNA reads as TGTGCCAGCAGTGACGTGGGGGGATCGTCCTACGAGCAGTACTTC. Residues: CASSDVGGSSYEQYF.

This clone was seen a single time. The V and J genes are TRBV6-1 and TRBJ2-7; D is undetermined. Germline CDR1 is MNHNS and CDR2 is SASEGT. Deletions cut 3 bases from V and 0 bases from J, with 18 bases between. The CDR3 consists of 17 residues. CDR3 sequence: CASSDILGGRSSYEQYF. The DNA of the CDR3 is TGTGCCAGCAGTGATATTCTAGGCGGAAGGAGCTCCTACGAGCAGTACTTC.

This clone was observed a single time. The chain has TRBV5-4 and TRBJ2-1, with TRBD2 identical over 14 bases. The CDR3 sequence is 16 residues long. CDR1 and CDR2 (germline): SGHNT, YYREEE (reference sequence). Trimming cost V 4 bases and J 8 bases; bases outside gene matches: 8. CDR3 residues: CASSETSGRAGDEQFF. DNA for the CDR3: TGTGCCAGCAGCGAGACTAGCGGGAGGGCCGGGGATGAGCAGTTCTTC.

The chain has TRBV6-6 and TRBJ2-5, with 11 bases lining up with TRBD2. The CDR3 covers 15 residues. Germline V gene sequence: CDR1 MNHNY, CDR2 SVGAGI (reference sequence). Trimming took 0 bases from V and 4 from J; bases not matched to a gene: 1. In DNA, the CDR3 is TGTGCCAGCAGTTACTCACTAGCGGGAGCAGAGACCCAGTACTTC. Its protein product is CASSYSLAGAETQYF.

This chain joins TRBV7-9 and TRBJ2-1, with D maybe TRBD2 (6 bases). This CDR3 region has 15 residues. Trimming left V 6 bases short and J 2 bases short, with 14 bases between. The germline V gene encodes CDR1 SEHNR and CDR2 FQNEAQ (reference sequence). The CDR3 DNA sequence: TGTGCCAGCAGTCTCGGGCCTAGCGCCTACAATGAGCAGTTCTTC. Its translation: CASSLGPSAYNEQFF. The whole variable domain, filled in from reference TRBV7-9 and TRBJ2-1, reads DTGVSQNPRHKITKRGQNVTFRCDPISEHNRLYWYRQTLGQGPEFLTYFQNEAQLEKSRLLSDRFSAERPKGSFSTLEIQRTEQGDSAMYLCASSLGPSAYNEQFFGPGTRLTVL.

This clone was detected ten times or more. J is TRBJ1-2 and V is TRBV4-2, with D possibly TRBD1 on 6 matching bases. CDR1 LGHNA and CDR2 YNFKEQ come from the germline V gene. The CDR3 sequence is 16 residues long. Trimming took 4 bases from V and 4 from J, leaving 19 bases between them. The CDR3 spells CASSRSGTRLSYGYTF. The CDR3 coding sequence is TGTGCCAGCAGCCGCTCCGGGACAAGATTATCCTATGGCTACACCTTC.

This sequence joins TRBV4-1 and TRBJ1-4; D uncertain. V lost 1 base, J lost 8 bases, and 11 bases lay in between. The CDR3 covers 14 residues. Germline V lookup: CDR1 MGHRA, CDR2 YSYEKL. CDR3 sequence: CASSQGRESEKLFF. The CDR3 DNA sequence: TGCGCCAGCAGCCAAGGCCGGGAGAGCGAAAAACTGTTTTTT.

This clone was recorded once. The gene calls are TRBV18 and TRBJ2-3; possible D gene TRBD2, 5 bases. CDR1 KGHSH and CDR2 LQKENI come from the germline V gene. The ends were cut back, 2 bases at V and 2 bases at J, with 14 bases in the middle. This CDR3 region has 16 residues. The CDR3 DNA reads as TGTGCCAGCTCACCAACCCCTCAGCGGCTCACAGATACGCAGTATTTT. Protein: CASSPTPQRLTDTQYF.

The rearrangement links TRBV6-5 to TRBJ2-5, with TRBD2 identical over 11 bases. The ends lost 6 bases at V and 2 bases at J; junction bases unmatched: 5. This CDR3 contains 15 residues. CDR1 is MNHEY, CDR2 SVGAGI, per germline. The CDR3 DNA reads TGTGCCAGCAGCAGACTAGCGGGAACGCAAGAGACCCAGTACTTC. It specifies CASSRLAGTQETQYF.

Here the CDR3 reads CASSLDRYNEQFF. In DNA, the CDR3 is TGTGCCAGCAGTCTCGACAGGTACAATGAGCAGTTCTTC. V usage is TRBV6-5 and J usage is TRBJ2-1, with a possible D match to TRBD1 (6 bases). CDR1 is MNHEY and CDR2 is SVGAGI in the germline V gene. The CDR3 is made up of 13 amino acids. Trimming removed 5 bases from V and 4 bases from J, with 9 bases in between.

The V and J genes are TRBV5-6 and TRBJ2-3, with 10 bases aligning to TRBD2. Germline V gene lookup returns CDR1 SGHDT and CDR2 YYEEEE. The CDR3 is made up of 17 amino acids. The V gene end was trimmed by 0 bases and the J gene end by 1 base; junction bases not matched to a gene: 5. For the CDR3, the DNA is TGTGCCAGCAGCTTGGATTCCGGGACTAGCGGCACAGATACGCAGTATTTT. Translated: CASSLDSGTSGTDTQYF.

The chain has TRBV10-3 and TRBJ2-1, with 11 bases fitting TRBD1. The CDR3 is made up of 16 amino acids. Germline assignment: CDR1 ENHRY and CDR2 SYGVKD. Losses at the gene ends were 8 bases for V and 1 base for J; bases not matched to a gene: 7. The CDR3, as DNA: TGTGCCATCGGTCCCGGGACAGGGGGTTCCTACAATGAGCAGTTCTTC. Translation: CAIGPGTGGSYNEQFF.

The CDR3 is CASSSNYEQYF. CDR3 DNA: TGTGCCAGCAGCTCTAACTACGAGCAGTACTTC. The chain uses TRBV6-5 and TRBJ2-7, with D hard to call. The CDR3 has 11 amino acids. Trimming took off 6 bases at V and 3 bases at J, with 6 bases between the two ends. The germline V gene encodes CDR1 MNHEY and CDR2 SVGAGI.

The V call is TRBV30, the J call TRBJ1-2, with D hard to call. Germline V gene sequence: CDR1 GTSNPN, CDR2 SVGIG (reference sequence). V shed 0 bases and J shed 4 bases, with 12 bases lying between them. The CDR3 is 14 residues long. CDR3 amino acids: CAWSVGIEGYGYTF. As DNA, the CDR3 is TGTGCCTGGAGTGTCGGTATTGAGGGCTATGGCTACACCTTC.

This chain uses TRBV6-1 with TRBJ1-2, with D possibly being TRBD1 (5 bases). The CDR3 runs 15 residues. With 2 bases removed from V and 8 bases from J, the gap between germline ends came to 18 bases. Germline CDR1 and CDR2: MNHNS and SASEGT. CDR3 bases: TGTGCCAGCAGTGAAATCAACAGGCTGAAGGGCGGCTACACCTTC. Amino acids: CASSEINRLKGGYTF.

The gene calls are TRBV15 and TRBJ2-5, with 7 bases lining up with TRBD2. CDR1 and CDR2 from the germline V gene are LNHNV and YYDKDF (reference sequence). The CDR3 is 14 amino acids. V shed 1 base and J 5 bases; nucleotides not matched to a gene: 4. CDR3 region: CATSRVGGTETQYF. CDR3 coding DNA: TGTGCCACCAGCAGAGTGGGGGGGACGGAGACCCAGTACTTC.

The table lists this clone with a count of one. The rearrangement joins TRBV4-1 to TRBJ2-1; 8 bases agree with TRBD2. V lost 0 bases and J lost 4; bases outside the gene matches: 8. This CDR3 spans 17 amino acids. Germline values: CDR1 MGHRA, CDR2 YSYEKL. The DNA for the CDR3 is TGCGCCAGCAGCCAAGAGAGATCCGGGACTAGATACAATGAGCAGTTCTTC. Its translation: CASSQERSGTRYNEQFF.

This chain links TRBV29-1 with TRBJ2-7, with a tentative D call TRBD2 (6 bases). This CDR3 is built from 12 residues. CDR1 SQVTM and CDR2 ANQGSEA come from the germline V gene. Deletions cut 7 bases from V and 3 bases from J, with 13 bases between. CDR3 in amino acids: CSASEGIYEQYF. CDR3 in DNA: TGCAGCGCTTCGGAGGGAATCTACGAGCAGTACTTC.

The chain uses TRBV7-9 and TRBJ1-3, with D possibly matching TRBD1 (6 bases). Germline V gene lookup returns CDR1 SEHNR and CDR2 FQNEAQ (reference sequence). Trimming shortened V by 4 bases and J by 1 base, and 11 bases separated the two germline ends. The CDR3 has 15 amino acids. The CDR3 region has the DNA TGTGCCAGCAGCTCCTACGACAGGTCTGGAAACACCATATATTTT. Protein: CASSSYDRSGNTIYF.

This clone occurred once. The chain combines TRBV28 with TRBJ1-3; the D gene is possibly TRBD1 (6 bases). The CDR3 is 15 amino acids. V shed 6 bases and J shed 2 bases, with 14 bases lying between them. Germline V lookup: CDR1 MDHEN, CDR2 SYDVKM. The CDR3 nucleotides read TGTGCCAGCAGACCTCAAACAGGGACTGGAAACACCATATATTTT. This encodes CASRPQTGTGNTIYF.

This rearrangement joins TRBV7-2 to TRBJ2-1; TRBD1 matches 12 bases. The CDR3 consists of 17 residues. Germline V CDR1 and CDR2: SGHTA, FQGNSA. Trimming removed 5 bases from V and 4 bases from J; junction bases left unmatched: 9. CDR3 amino acids: CASSPGTGGRFYNEQFF. The CDR3 DNA reads as TGTGCCAGCAGCCCCGGGACAGGGGGCCGTTTTTACAATGAGCAGTTCTTC.

The chain recombines TRBV28 with TRBJ1-2; no firm D call. Germline assignment: CDR1 MDHEN and CDR2 SYDVKM. This CDR3 comprises 12 residues. V was trimmed by 1 base and J by 7 bases, leaving 7 bases between them. CDR3 nucleotides: TGTGCCAGCAGTTTATTTCGGGTTGGCTACACCTTC. It translates to CASSLFRVGYTF.

This clone was seen only once. The chain's CDR3 is CASSSQGQGPSYEQYF. The CDR3 DNA follows: TGTGCCAGCAGCTCTCAGGGGCAGGGTCCGTCCTACGAGCAGTACTTC. The chain recombines TRBV11-2 with TRBJ2-7, with D maybe TRBD1 (6 bases). This CDR3 has 16 residues. Germline V gene sequence: CDR1 SGHAT, CDR2 FQNNGV. V was trimmed by 4 bases and J by 1 base, leaving 17 bases between them.

V and J are TRBV28 and TRBJ2-7; 7 bases align to TRBD1. The CDR3 length is 14 residues. Trimming took 6 bases from V and 2 from J; bases not matched to a gene: 7. Germline CDR1 MDHEN, CDR2 SYDVKM. The CDR3 protein is CASSYPGQTYEQYF. CDR3 in DNA: TGTGCCAGCAGCTATCCGGGACAGACCTACGAGCAGTACTTC.

The chain carries TRBV7-9 and TRBJ2-3, with D possibly TRBD2 on 6 matching bases. The CDR3 loop spans 14 amino acids. The V end was cut by 1 base, the J end by 6 bases, with 11 bases between. Germline V CDR1 and CDR2: SEHNR, FQNEAQ (reference sequence). Here the CDR3 reads CASSLGSGFDTQYF. The CDR3 nucleotides read TGTGCCAGCAGCTTAGGTAGCGGATTTGATACGCAGTATTTT.

The rearrangement joins TRBV12-5 to TRBJ2-5; 7 nucleotides align to TRBD2. With V trimmed by 1 base and J by 5 bases, 7 bases remained unmatched. The CDR3 loop spans 15 amino acids. CDR1 and CDR2 (germline): LGHNT, FRNRAP. The CDR3 sequence is CASGLEGLGGETQYF. DNA for the CDR3: TGTGCTAGTGGTTTGGAGGGCCTGGGGGGGGAGACCCAGTACTTC. The variable domain in full, with the rest retrieved from reference TRBV12-5 and TRBJ2-5, is DARVTQTPRHKVTEMGQEVTMRCQPILGHNTVFWYRQTMMQGLELLAYFRNRAPLDDSGMPKDRFSAEMPDATLATLKIQPSEPRDSAVYFCASGLEGLGGETQYFGPGTRLLVL.